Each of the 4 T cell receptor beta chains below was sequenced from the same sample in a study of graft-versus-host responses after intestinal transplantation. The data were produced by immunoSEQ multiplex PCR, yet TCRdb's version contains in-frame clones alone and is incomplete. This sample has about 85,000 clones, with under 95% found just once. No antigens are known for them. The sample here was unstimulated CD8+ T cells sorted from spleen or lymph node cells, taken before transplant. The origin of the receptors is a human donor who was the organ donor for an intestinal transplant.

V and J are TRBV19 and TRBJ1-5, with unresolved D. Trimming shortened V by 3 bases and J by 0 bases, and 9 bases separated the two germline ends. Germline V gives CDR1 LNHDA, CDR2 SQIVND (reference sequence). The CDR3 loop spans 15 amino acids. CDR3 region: CASSISHYSNQPQHF. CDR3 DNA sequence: TGTGCCAGTAGTATTTCTCATTATAGCAATCAGCCCCAGCATTTT.

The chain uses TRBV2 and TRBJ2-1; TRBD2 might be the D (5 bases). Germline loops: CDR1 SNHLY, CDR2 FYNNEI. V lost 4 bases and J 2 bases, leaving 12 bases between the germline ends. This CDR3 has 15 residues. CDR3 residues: CASSGRTSAYNEQFF. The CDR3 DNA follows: TGTGCCAGCAGTGGAAGGACTTCTGCCTACAATGAGCAGTTCTTC.

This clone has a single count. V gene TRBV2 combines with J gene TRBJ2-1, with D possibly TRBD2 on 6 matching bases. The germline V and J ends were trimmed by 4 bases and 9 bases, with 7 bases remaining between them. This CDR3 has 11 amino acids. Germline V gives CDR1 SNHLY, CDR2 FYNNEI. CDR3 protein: CASSAGVEQFF. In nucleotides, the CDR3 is TGTGCCAGCAGTGCGGGGGTTGAGCAGTTCTTC.

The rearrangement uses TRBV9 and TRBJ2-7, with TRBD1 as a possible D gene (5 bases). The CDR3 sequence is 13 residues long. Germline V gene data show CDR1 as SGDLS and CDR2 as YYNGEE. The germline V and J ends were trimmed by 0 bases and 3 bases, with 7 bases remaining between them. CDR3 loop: CASSVGGSYEQYF. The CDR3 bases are TGTGCCAGCAGCGTAGGGGGCAGCTACGAGCAGTACTTC. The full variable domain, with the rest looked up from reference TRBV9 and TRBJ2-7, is DSGVTQTPKHLITATGQRVTLRCSPRSGDLSVYWYQQSLDQGLQFLIQYYNGEERAKGNILERFSAQQFPDLHSELNLSSLELGDSALYFCASSVGGSYEQYFGPGTRLTVT.